Below are 17 T cell receptor beta chains sequenced from a single sample in a study of cytomegalovirus exposure and HLA in healthy donors. In the PCR, 60 Vbeta and 13 Jbeta primers were used. Profiling relied on immunoSEQ multiplex PCR, and the TCRdb table lists in-frame clones only, not all of them. The table records over 130,000 clones, 55% to 80% of them present only once. Sequencing was carried out using PBMCs. Receptors were obtained from a woman aged 55 to 70 in good health and CMV-seropositive.

This chain links TRBV10-3 with TRBJ2-2; D is perhaps TRBD2 (5 bases). The CDR3 is 13 amino acids. Per the germline V gene, CDR1 is ENHRY and CDR2 is SYGVKD. V lost 6 bases and J lost 1, with 6 bases in between. CDR3 residues: CAIRAGNTGELFF. The CDR3 DNA is TGTGCCATCAGGGCGGGGAACACCGGGGAGCTGTTTTTT.

The V call is TRBV28, the J call TRBJ1-4, with D possibly matching TRBD1 (5 bases). In germline, CDR1 is MDHEN, CDR2 SYDVKM. The V end lost 9 bases, the J end lost 1 base, and 6 bases lay between the germline ends. The CDR3 covers 12 residues. The DNA of the CDR3 is TGTGCCAGTCAGGGAACTAATGAAAAACTGTTTTTT. Protein sequence: CASQGTNEKLFF.

This clone was picked up a small number of times. This chain joins TRBV7-6 and TRBJ2-3, with TRBD2 matching 8 bases. The CDR3 has 16 residues. V dropped 1 base and J dropped 0; count of bases not matched to a gene: 3. The V gene's germline CDR1 is SGHVS and CDR2 FNYEAQ. The CDR3 here is CASSLGSGASTDTQYF. The CDR3 coding sequence is TGTGCCAGCAGCTTAGGTAGCGGGGCGAGCACAGATACGCAGTATTTT.

This chain joins TRBV7-6 and TRBJ2-3; D perhaps matches TRBD2 (5 bases). The CDR3 covers 14 residues. V was cut by 3 bases and J by 1 base, with 8 bases left in between. The germline V gene encodes CDR1 SGHVS and CDR2 FNYEAQ. CDR3 residues: CASSFAGGTDTQYF. DNA of the CDR3: TGTGCCAGCAGCTTCGCCGGGGGCACAGATACGCAGTATTTT.

This sequence joins TRBV6-5 and TRBJ1-3; 7 bases fit TRBD1. The CDR3 covers 15 residues. CDR1 and CDR2 from the germline V gene are MNHEY and SVGAGI. J was trimmed by 3 bases and V by 3 bases; bases with no gene match: 5. CDR3 in DNA: TGTGCCAGCAGTTATCAGGGGGGTAGTGGAAACACCATATATTTT. It encodes CASSYQGGSGNTIYF.

The V gene is TRBV5-6, the J gene TRBJ2-7, with D tentatively TRBD1 (5 bases). From germline, CDR1 is SGHDT and CDR2 YYEEEE. This CDR3 spans 12 amino acids. Trimming took off 3 bases at V and 6 bases at J, with 10 bases between the two ends. The CDR3 loop reads CASSYRQLEQYF. CDR3 sequence (DNA): TGTGCCAGCAGCTACCGACAGCTCGAGCAGTACTTC.

V gene TRBV28 combines with J gene TRBJ1-5, with D tentatively TRBD1 (6 bases). From germline, CDR1 is MDHEN and CDR2 SYDVKM. The ends were cut back, 4 bases at V and 7 bases at J, with 20 bases in the middle. The CDR3 covers 16 residues. The CDR3 here is CASSSGGSALGQPQHF. The CDR3, as DNA: TGTGCCAGCAGTTCGGGGGGCTCGGCCTTAGGGCAGCCCCAGCATTTT. The full variable domain, in which reference TRBV28 and TRBJ1-5 provide the parts outside the CDR3, is DVKVTQSSRYLVKRTGEKVFLECVQDMDHENMFWYRQDPGLGLRLIYFSYDVKMKEKGDIPEGYSVSREKKERFSLILESASTNQTSMYLCASSSGGSALGQPQHFGDGTRLSIL.

Notes on this clone: Other DNA sequences within the sample encode an identical CDR3. The gene calls are TRBV19 and TRBJ1-5; D is uncertain. Trimming removed 6 bases at V and 0 bases at J, with 3 bases between. The CDR3 consists of 12 residues. Per germline, CDR1 LNHDA and CDR2 SQIVND (reference sequence). Here the CDR3 reads CASSYSNQPQHF. CDR3 coding DNA: TGTGCCAGTAGCTATAGCAATCAGCCCCAGCATTTT.

The chain carries TRBV28 and TRBJ2-5; a weak D match, TRBD1 (6 bases). V was pared by 7 bases and J by 4 bases, with 22 bases between. Germline V gene sequence: CDR1 MDHEN, CDR2 SYDVKM. The CDR3 runs to 16 residues. The CDR3 is CASTWGPAKSGETQYF. In nucleotides, the CDR3 is TGTGCCAGCACCTGGGGGCCAGCAAAGTCAGGAGAGACCCAGTACTTC.

J is TRBJ2-2 and V is TRBV25-1; a possible D gene is TRBD1 (6 bases). The CDR3 runs to 13 residues. The V gene's germline CDR1 is MGHDK and CDR2 SYGVNS. Trimming took 7 bases from V and 4 from J, leaving 10 bases between them. DNA of the CDR3: TGTGCCAGCACGACAGGAGGCACCGGGGAGCTGTTTTTT. This codes for CASTTGGTGELFF.

In this sample, this clone turned up a few times. This chain uses TRBV18 with TRBJ2-1; D is perhaps TRBD2 (5 bases). Germline CDR1 is KGHSH and CDR2 is LQKENI. Deletions cut 0 bases from V and 3 bases from J, with 12 bases between. The CDR3 extends over 16 amino acids. The CDR3 loop is CASSPPGRADYNEQFF. The CDR3 coding sequence is TGTGCCAGCTCACCACCTGGGCGGGCAGACTACAATGAGCAGTTCTTC. The variable domain in full, completed from reference TRBV18 and TRBJ2-1, reads NAGVMQNPRHLVRRRGQEARLRCSPMKGHSHVYWYRQLPEEGLKFMVYLQKENIIDESGMPKERFSAEFPKEGPSILRIQQVVRGDSAAYFCASSPPGRADYNEQFFGPGTRLTVL.

The CDR3 sequence is CASGLVRDGRPTTDTQYF. CDR3 bases: TGTGCTAGTGGTTTGGTACGGGACGGGAGGCCCACCACAGATACGCAGTATTTT. V is TRBV12-5 and J is TRBJ2-3; 7 bases align to TRBD2. The trim removed 0 bases at V and 2 bases at J, leaving 11 bases unmatched. CDR3 length: 18 residues. Germline-derived CDR1 and CDR2 are LGHNT and FRNRAP. Drawing the rest from reference TRBV12-5 and TRBJ2-3, the complete variable domain is DARVTQTPRHKVTEMGQEVTMRCQPILGHNTVFWYRQTMMQGLELLAYFRNRAPLDDSGMPKDRFSAEMPDATLATLKIQPSEPRDSAVYFCASGLVRDGRPTTDTQYFGPGTRLTVL.

V is TRBV21-1 and J is TRBJ2-5; TRBD1, as called in the table, went unchecked against the DNA. TRBV21-1 is a recognized pseudogene. This CDR3 has 15 amino acids. Here the CDR3 reads CASSKRTTGVETQYF. DNA for the CDR3: TGTGCCAGCAGCAAAAGGACGACAGGGGTTGAGACCCAGTACTTC.

This rearrangement joins TRBV21-1 to TRBJ2-3; TRBD2, the table's D call, lacks a check against the DNA. TRBV21-1 is given as a pseudogene. The CDR3 is 17 residues long. For the CDR3, the DNA is TGTGCCAGCAGCAAAACCCCCCCGCTAGCGGCCACAGATACGCAGTATTTT. This translates into CASSKTPPLAATDTQYF.

This sequence joins TRBV7-9 and TRBJ2-7; possible D gene TRBD2, 5 bases. Germline V gene data show CDR1 as SEHNR and CDR2 as FQNEAQ (reference sequence). V was clipped by 4 bases and J by 2 bases, with 9 bases between them. The CDR3 covers 13 residues. The DNA of the CDR3 is TGTGCCAGCAGCTCGGACTGGACCTACGAGCAGTACTTC. It yields the protein CASSSDWTYEQYF.

J is TRBJ2-1 and V is TRBV10-3, with 7 positions matching TRBD1. The length of the CDR3 is 13 residues. Per the germline V gene, CDR1 is ENHRY and CDR2 is SYGVKD. V shed 8 bases and J 9 bases; nucleotides not matched to a gene: 10. CDR3 nucleotide sequence: TGTGCCATCCAAGGACCGCACAGGGGTGAGCAGTTCTTC. It encodes CAIQGPHRGEQFF.

The rearrangement joins TRBV2 to TRBJ2-1; 11 nucleotides agree with TRBD2. V was clipped by 6 bases and J by 2 bases; unmatched bases: 9. The CDR3 is 17 residues long. CDR1 is SNHLY and CDR2 is FYNNEI in the germline V gene. The CDR3 nucleotides read TGTGCCAGCAGGGAACCCTATAGCGGGAGGGCCTACAATGAGCAGTTCTTC. Protein product: CASREPYSGRAYNEQFF.